One and the same sample provided the 20 T cell receptor beta chains below, sequenced in a study of cytomegalovirus exposure and HLA in healthy donors. Measured with immunoSEQ multiplex PCR; TCRdb has only the in-frame clones, and not every one. The data show approximately 82,000 clones, over 85% seen once. The sample consisted of PBMCs. The source is a woman under 30 in good health and CMV-seronegative.

CDR3: CASSYTRGYNEQFF. For the CDR3, the DNA is TGTGCCAGCAGTTACACTAGAGGATACAATGAGCAGTTCTTC. The chain joins TRBV6-5 to TRBJ2-1; a weak D match, TRBD2 (5 bases). The V gene lost 2 bases and the J gene lost 4 bases, with 9 bases spanning the gap. Germline CDR1 MNHEY, CDR2 SVGAGI. This CDR3 region has 14 residues.

The chain carries TRBV16 and TRBJ2-7; D remains ambiguous. Trimming pared 3 bases from V and 0 bases from J, leaving 9 bases between. The CDR3 has 14 residues. CDR1 is KGHSY and CDR2 is FQNENV in the germline V gene. Here the CDR3 reads CASSHGPDSYEQYF. The DNA for the CDR3 is TGTGCCAGCAGCCATGGCCCCGACTCCTACGAGCAGTACTTC. Full variable domain (rest looked up from reference TRBV16 and TRBJ2-7): GEEVAQTPKHLVRGEGQKAKLYCAPIKGHSYVFWYQQVLKNEFKFLISFQNENVFDETGMPKERFSAKCLPNSPCSLEIQATKLEDSAVYFCASSHGPDSYEQYFGPGTRLTVT.

The V and J genes are TRBV4-3 and TRBJ2-1, with 9 bases identical to TRBD1. Trimming at V came to 2 bases and at J to 2 bases, leaving 1 base not matched to a gene. CDR1 and CDR2 from the germline V gene are LGHNA and YSLEER. CDR3 length equals 15 residues. The DNA for the CDR3 is TGCGCCAGCAGCCAAAACAGGGGGCCCTACAATGAGCAGTTCTTC. Protein product: CASSQNRGPYNEQFF.

The chain employs TRBV19 and TRBJ1-1; TRBD1 agrees at 9 bases. The length of the CDR3 is 14 residues. Trimming at V came to 6 bases and at J to 4 bases, leaving 6 bases not matched to a gene. Germline V gene data show CDR1 as LNHDA and CDR2 as SQIVND (reference sequence). The CDR3 nucleotides are TGTGCCAGTAGATTTACAGGGGGCGTCACTGAAGCTTTCTTT. This encodes CASRFTGGVTEAFF. Combining the CDR3 with reference TRBV19 and TRBJ1-1 gives the whole variable domain DGGITQSPKYLFRKEGQNVTLSCEQNLNHDAMYWYRQDPGQGLRLIYYSQIVNDFQKGDIAEGYSVSREKKESFPLTVTSAQKNPTAFYLCASRFTGGVTEAFFGQGTRLTVV.

The chain joins TRBV2 to TRBJ2-7, with a tentative D call TRBD2 (5 bases). The V end was cut by 4 bases, the J end by 1 base, with 5 bases between. The CDR3 has 12 residues. Germline loops: CDR1 SNHLY, CDR2 FYNNEI. The CDR3 loop reads CASSAGSYEQYF. DNA of the CDR3: TGTGCCAGCAGTGCGGGGTCCTACGAGCAGTACTTC.

The chain joins TRBV18 to TRBJ1-5, with TRBD1 matching over 8 bases. Germline trimming cut 5 bases from V and 3 bases from J; bases unmatched to any gene: 3. CDR1 KGHSH and CDR2 LQKENI come from the germline V gene. The CDR3 is 14 amino acids. CDR3 protein: CASSGQGNNQPQHF. Here the CDR3 DNA reads TGTGCCAGCTCAGGACAGGGAAACAATCAGCCCCAGCATTTT. Filled out from reference TRBV18 and TRBJ1-5, the complete variable domain reads NAGVMQNPRHLVRRRGQEARLRCSPMKGHSHVYWYRQLPEEGLKFMVYLQKENIIDESGMPKERFSAEFPKEGPSILRIQQVVRGDSAAYFCASSGQGNNQPQHFGDGTRLSIL.

This clone was observed a single time. The chain links TRBV27 to TRBJ2-1; 7 bases fit TRBD2. CDR3 length: 14 amino acids. Germline V CDR1 and CDR2: MNHEY, SMNVEV (reference sequence). With V trimmed by 8 bases and J by 2 bases, 6 bases remained unmatched. For the CDR3, the DNA is TGTGCCAGCTCTAGCGGTCCCGCCTACAATGAGCAGTTCTTC. This translates into CASSSGPAYNEQFF.

The rearrangement links TRBV7-9 to TRBJ1-1; a weak D match, TRBD1 (6 bases). The CDR3 consists of 14 residues. The ends were cut back, 2 bases at V and 4 bases at J, with 11 bases in the middle. CDR1 is SEHNR, CDR2 FQNEAQ, per germline (reference sequence). The CDR3 bases are TGTGCCAGCAGCTTATTGGGACAATTCACTGAAGCTTTCTTT. It translates to CASSLLGQFTEAFF.

The chain employs TRBV5-6 and TRBJ1-1; D is possibly TRBD1 (5 bases). The CDR3 extends over 14 amino acids. Germline V lookup: CDR1 SGHDT, CDR2 YYEEEE. V lost 0 bases, J lost 4 bases, and 10 bases lay in between. DNA for the CDR3: TGTGCCAGCAGCTTGGCCGGGGGGGGCACTGAAGCTTTCTTT. Translating gives CASSLAGGGTEAFF.

The rearrangement uses TRBV11-2 and TRBJ2-1, with 9 bases matching TRBD2. The V and J ends lost 5 bases and 0 bases, in that order; junction bases with no gene match: 2. Looked up from germline, CDR1 is SGHAT and CDR2 is FQNNGV. The CDR3 length is 15 residues. CDR3 sequence: CASSPGLASYNEQFF. The DNA for the CDR3 is TGTGCCAGCAGCCCGGGACTAGCCTCCTACAATGAGCAGTTCTTC.

V is TRBV5-6 and J is TRBJ2-1; TRBD2 aligns across 9 bases. In germline, CDR1 is SGHDT, CDR2 YYEEEE. The ends lost 3 bases at V and 9 bases at J; junction bases unmatched: 16. There are 17 residues in the CDR3. CDR3 in amino acids: CASSSLGRGGAGSEQFF. CDR3 in DNA: TGTGCCAGCAGCTCCTTAGGACGCGGGGGGGCCGGGAGTGAGCAGTTCTTC.

V and J are TRBV6-5 and TRBJ1-2, with no clear D. The V gene's germline CDR1 is MNHEY and CDR2 SVGAGI. V shed 0 bases and J shed 6 bases, with 11 bases lying between them. The length of the CDR3 is 14 residues. In DNA form, the CDR3 reads TGTGCCAGCAGTTACTCTAGTCCTTCCAATGGCTACACCTTC. This encodes CASSYSSPSNGYTF.

The J gene is TRBJ1-6, the V gene TRBV5-6, with D uncertain. The CDR3 sequence is 18 residues long. Trimming stripped 1 base from V and 0 bases from J, with 14 bases between. CDR1 is SGHDT and CDR2 is YYEEEE in the germline V gene. Here the CDR3 reads CASSLLGTPSSYNSPLHF. The CDR3 DNA follows: TGTGCCAGCAGCTTGCTGGGCACGCCGAGCTCCTATAATTCACCCCTCCACTTT.

The chain joins TRBV5-1 to TRBJ2-3; TRBD2 matches 14 bases. J lost 6 bases, V lost 0 bases, and 9 bases had no gene match. Germline CDR1 is SGHRS and CDR2 is YFSETQ. This CDR3 contains 18 residues. CDR3: CASSLAKGLAGVGDTQYF. The CDR3 nucleotides are TGCGCCAGCAGCTTGGCCAAGGGACTAGCGGGAGTCGGGGATACGCAGTATTTT. The whole variable domain, remainder taken from reference TRBV5-1 and TRBJ2-3, is KAGVTQTPRYLIKTRGQQVTLSCSPISGHRSVSWYQQTPGQGLQFLFEYFSETQRNKGNFPGRFSGRQFSNSRSEMNVSTLELGDSALYLCASSLAKGLAGVGDTQYFGPGTRLTVL.

J is TRBJ1-5 and V is TRBV4-3; the D is unclear. The ends were cut back, 0 bases at V and 7 bases at J, with 10 bases in the middle. The CDR3 runs to 14 residues. Germline CDR1 reads LGHNA; CDR2 reads YSLEER. The CDR3 spells CASSQDRGWQPQHF. Written as DNA, the CDR3 is TGCGCCAGCAGCCAAGATCGGGGTTGGCAGCCCCAGCATTTT.

This clone has just one count. J is TRBJ2-6 and V is TRBV27, with TRBD1 matching over 10 bases. The CDR3 consists of 22 residues. Germline CDR1 MNHEY, CDR2 SMNVEV (reference sequence). Trimming cost V 3 bases and J 0 bases; bases outside gene matches: 17. The chain's CDR3 is CASSLLGGDRGTLRSGANVLTF. CDR3 bases: TGTGCCAGCAGTTTGCTCGGGGGGGACAGGGGTACGCTTCGCTCTGGGGCCAACGTCCTGACTTTC.

This clone was counted between two and nine times. The chain recombines TRBV5-1 with TRBJ1-4; TRBD1 is a possible D gene (5 bases). The length of the CDR3 is 15 residues. Trimming removed 0 bases from V and 5 bases from J, with 11 bases in between. Germline V CDR1 and CDR2: SGHRS, YFSETQ. For the CDR3, the DNA is TGCGCCAGCAGCTTGGGGGGGGTAGAGAATGAAAAACTGTTTTTT. Translated, it gives CASSLGGVENEKLFF.

This clone was seen only once. The chain joins TRBV15 to TRBJ1-4; possibly TRBD1 for D (5 bases). Trimming pared 3 bases from V and 12 bases from J, leaving 17 bases between. Per germline, CDR1 LNHNV and CDR2 YYDKDF (reference sequence). The CDR3 covers 14 residues. Here the CDR3 DNA reads TGTGCCACCAGCAGTTGGTCCAGCGCGGGGGAACTGTTTTTT. Protein: CATSSWSSAGELFF.

The chain joins TRBV9 to TRBJ1-2, with D perhaps matching TRBD1 (6 bases). CDR1 and CDR2 from the germline V gene are SGDLS and YYNGEE. The germline V and J ends were trimmed by 2 bases and 4 bases, with 9 bases remaining between them. This CDR3 comprises 13 residues. The CDR3 reads CASSVTGFYGYTF. Written as DNA, the CDR3 is TGTGCCAGCAGCGTCACAGGGTTCTATGGCTACACCTTC.

The chain joins TRBV19 to TRBJ1-1; 8 bases are a match to TRBD1. The germline CDR1 and CDR2 sequences are LNHDA and SQIVND (reference sequence). The trim removed 1 base at V and 1 base at J, leaving 2 bases unmatched. CDR3 size: 15 residues. The CDR3 coding sequence is TGTGCCAGTAGTATAGTCGGGACAGGGAACACTGAAGCTTTCTTT. It encodes CASSIVGTGNTEAFF.